This TCR beta chain was identified during a study of T cells in Graves' hyperthyroidism and ophthalmopathy. Orbital computed tomography, thyroid ultrasound, serum thyroxine and TRAb, and clinical symptoms together informed the diagnoses. Germline CDR1 is MDHEN and CDR2 is SYDVKM. The length of the CDR3 is 14 residues. V shed 4 bases and J shed 5 bases, with 11 bases lying between them. Amplified TCR beta CDR3 regions derived from RNA transcripts. The TCR CDR3 first-round RT-PCR relied on the HTBI primer set. TCRdb ran MiXCR on the multiplex PCR reads and lists one entry per CDR3 protein. The data contain 450,000 to 650,000 distinct CDR3 sequences, less than 25% of them seen just once; the ten biggest clones take up approximately 25%. This clonotype was recorded many times. Its antigen is unidentified. Findings of the study overall: Ophthalmopathy cases were set apart from stable hyperthyroidism by a 13 V-J model. Most thyroid-expanded clonotypes above 0.001 were also found in blood.

The sequencing sample was made of blood. The V gene is TRBV28, the J gene TRBJ2-2; maybe TRBD2 (6 bases). The TCR comes from a man between 18 and 35 years old with Graves' hyperthyroidism. This CDR3 reads CASSSAGRTGELFF. CDR3 nucleotide sequence: TGTGCCAGCAGTTCCGCGGGGAGGACCGGGGAGCTGTTTTTT. Based on the CDR3 plus reference TRBV28 and TRBJ2-2, the full variable domain is DVKVTQSSRYLVKRTGEKVFLECVQDMDHENMFWYRQDPGLGLRLIYFSYDVKMKEKGDIPEGYSVSREKKERFSLILESASTNQTSMYLCASSSAGRTGELFFGEGSRLTVL.